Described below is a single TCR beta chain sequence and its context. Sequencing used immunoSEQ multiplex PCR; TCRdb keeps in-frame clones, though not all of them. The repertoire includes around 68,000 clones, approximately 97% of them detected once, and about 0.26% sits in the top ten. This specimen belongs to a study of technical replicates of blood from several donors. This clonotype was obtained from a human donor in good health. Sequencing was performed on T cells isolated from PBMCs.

The CDR3 region has the DNA TGTGCCAGCAGCCCCTTGCGGCCCGCGAACACCGGGGAGCTGTTTTTT. It yields the protein CASSPLRPANTGELFF. This chain links TRBV7-7 with TRBJ2-2; D is unclear. V lost 5 bases and J lost 0, with 13 bases in between. The CDR3 sequence is 16 residues long. The germline V gene has CDR1 SSHAT and CDR2 FNYEAQ (reference sequence).